In this sample, the clone carrying this T cell receptor beta chain turned up many times. TCRdb re-derived calls from the 5' RACE reads in MiXCR, one entry per CDR3 protein. The sample records tens of thousands of distinct CDR3 sequences, around 5% being singletons. CDR1 MNHNS and CDR2 SASEGT come from the germline V gene. The CDR3 loop spans 15 amino acids. The ends lost 7 bases at V and 4 bases at J; junction bases unmatched: 7. This record comes from a study of early T cells in non-severe SARS-CoV-2 infection. V gene TRBV6-1 combines with J gene TRBJ2-3; TRBD1 aligns across 11 bases. This clonotype was obtained from an adult who was a healthcare worker with PCR-confirmed SARS-CoV-2 infection or an uninfected control (not recorded which). Sample: whole blood, taken at baseline. CDR3 sequence reads: CASTSDRGQADTQYF. The CDR3 region has the DNA TGTGCCAGCACATCGGACAGGGGGCAAGCAGATACGCAGTATTTT.